One and the same sample provided the 10 T cell receptor beta chains below, sequenced in a study of T cells in women clearing cervical HPV infection. Assay used: immunoSEQ multiplex PCR; TCRdb lists only in-frame clones, some missing. This listing includes around 31,000 clones. Material: blood buffy coat. The receptors shown here come from a woman between 18 and 70 years old with a cervical HPV16 infection that either progressed to CIN3+ or cleared (not recorded which).

Turning to this clone: Mismatch with germline at one junction end may stem from a read error. The CDR3 end falls 3 residues outside the read, so it is completed with the germline J gene. The chain recombines TRBV6-2 or TRBV6-3 with TRBJ1-3; D remains unclear. This CDR3 is 13 amino acids long. CDR1 and CDR2 (germline): MNHEY, SVGEGT. CDR3 residues: CVSSHRHGNTIYF. The sequenced part of the CDR3 DNA is TGTGTCAGCAGTCACAGACATGGAAACACC.

About this clone: The missing CDR3 end, 3 residues past where the read stops, is filled in from the germline J gene. V gene TRBV20-1 combines with J gene TRBJ1-1; possibly TRBD1 for D (5 bases). Germline V gene data show CDR1 as DFQATT and CDR2 as SNEGSKA (reference sequence). V lost 3 bases and J lost 7, with 12 bases in between. This CDR3 is 12 amino acids long. CDR3 DNA (partial): TGCAGTGCTAGGAGCCTCAGGGTTGAA. This gives the protein CSARSLRVE. Given in full, the CDR3 is CSARSLRVEAFF.

Note on this clone: The read is 3 residues too short to cover the CDR3 end, so that end is filled in from the germline J gene. This chain uses TRBV18 with TRBJ2-1; TRBD1 might be the D (6 bases). Germline values: CDR1 KGHSH, CDR2 LQKENI. The CDR3 runs 13 residues. V dropped 5 bases and J dropped 9 bases, with 14 bases sitting between them. The part of the CDR3 DNA that was read is TGTGCCAGCTCAACATCAACAGGGCTTGAG. This encodes CASSTSTGLE. The full CDR3 sequence reads CASSTSTGLEQFF.

Turning to this clone: With the read ending 3 residues before the CDR3 end, the germline J gene is used to fill in that end. J is TRBJ1-4 and V is TRBV11-2; TRBD1 is a possible D gene (5 bases). The CDR3 extends over 15 amino acids. Per germline, CDR1 SGHAT and CDR2 FQNNGV. V was cut by 5 bases and J by 8 bases, with 18 bases left in between. The DNA read from the CDR3 is TGTGCCAGCAGCCAATCCGACAGAGCTAGGGAAAAA. This codes for CASSQSDRAREK. The full CDR3 reads CASSQSDRAREKLFF.

Comments on this clone: The read is 3 residues too short to cover the CDR3 end, so that end is filled in from the germline J gene. This chain links TRBV5-1 with TRBJ2-2; 9 bases match TRBD1. CDR3 length: 15 residues. Germline loops: CDR1 SGHRS, CDR2 YFSETQ. The sequenced part of the CDR3 DNA is TGCGCCAGCAGCCCGGGGGACAGGGCATATGAAAAG. This translates into CASSPGDRAYEK. The full CDR3 protein is CASSPGDRAYEKLFF.

To note about this clone: Coverage ceases 3 residues before the CDR3 finishes, and the germline J gene fills in the end. The chain carries TRBV20-1 and TRBJ2-3; D not resolved. Germline V gene data show CDR1 as DFQATT and CDR2 as SNEGSKA (reference sequence). This CDR3 has 14 residues. CDR3 residues: CSARGRSRQETQYF. The sequenced part of the CDR3 DNA is TGCAGTGCTAGAGGTCGGAGCCGACAAGAGACG.

Concerning this clone: The read stops 3 residues short of the end of the CDR3; the missing end is completed from the germline J gene. This chain connects TRBV2 to TRBJ2-5; D call uncertain. The CDR3 has 13 residues. Germline V lookup: CDR1 SNHLY, CDR2 FYNNEI. Trimming took off 5 bases at V and 5 bases at J, with 12 bases between the two ends. The CDR3 protein is CASSYSLLETQYF. The CDR3 bases that were read are TGTGCCAGCAGTTATAGCTTGTTGGAGACC.

Of note for this clone: The CDR3 is cut off 3 residues early in the read; its end comes from the germline J gene. The J gene is TRBJ2-2, the V gene TRBV18; 8 bases are a match to TRBD1. The CDR3 is made up of 17 amino acids. Germline V CDR1 and CDR2: KGHSH, LQKENI. CDR3 DNA (partial): TGTGCCAGCTCCCGGGACAGGAGAGGGGCAACTAATGAAAAG. Its translation is CASSRDRRGATNEK. From start to end, the CDR3 is CASSRDRRGATNEKLFF.

CDR3 residues: CASSPGDRGGETQYF. Partial CDR3 DNA: TGTGCCAGCAGCCCTGGGGACAGGGGAGGAGAGACG. The J gene is TRBJ2-3, the V gene TRBV7-9; 10 nucleotides agree with TRBD1. The missing CDR3 end, 3 residues past where the read stops, is filled in from the germline J gene. The CDR3 is made up of 15 amino acids. Germline CDR1 is SEHNR and CDR2 is FQNEAQ (reference sequence).

As for this clone: The read ends 3 residues before the CDR3 terminus; that terminus is restored from the germline J gene. This chain connects TRBV6-2 or TRBV6-3 to TRBJ2-3; 12 bases are shared with TRBD1. Germline V gene sequence: CDR1 MNHEY, CDR2 SVGEGT. V trimming: 11 bases; J trimming: 8 bases; junction bases outside the gene matches: 20. This CDR3 has 17 residues. CDR3 sequence reads: CAVKTGTGGRLHGTQYF. CDR3 DNA, as far as it was read: TGTGCCGTAAAGACCGGGACAGGGGGCCGCCTGCATGGTACG.